This entry features one TCR beta chain sequence. The target antigen is unknown. Produced via immunoSEQ multiplex PCR; TCRdb's table is partial and in-frame only. The data hold under 65,000 clones, with around 80% observed a single time. The data were obtained in a study of a mutant IDH1 vaccine in newly diagnosed glioma. This sample's time point: week 11, during vaccination. Doses comprised 300 ug of mutant IDH1 20-mer peptide each, plus topical imiquimod. V lost 4 bases, J lost 8 bases, and 9 bases lay in between. Germline assignment: CDR1 SGHTA and CDR2 FQGNSA. CDR3 length: 12 residues. Sequences were derived from PBMCs, sampled from a glioma patient whose treatment included an IDH1 peptide vaccine. This sequence was found in a man aged 45-65 years with glioma. This rearrangement joins TRBV7-2 to TRBJ2-1, with D perhaps TRBD2 (7 bases). The CDR3 spells CASSWGGDEQFF. The CDR3 DNA follows: TGTGCCAGCAGCTGGGGGGGCGATGAGCAGTTCTTC.